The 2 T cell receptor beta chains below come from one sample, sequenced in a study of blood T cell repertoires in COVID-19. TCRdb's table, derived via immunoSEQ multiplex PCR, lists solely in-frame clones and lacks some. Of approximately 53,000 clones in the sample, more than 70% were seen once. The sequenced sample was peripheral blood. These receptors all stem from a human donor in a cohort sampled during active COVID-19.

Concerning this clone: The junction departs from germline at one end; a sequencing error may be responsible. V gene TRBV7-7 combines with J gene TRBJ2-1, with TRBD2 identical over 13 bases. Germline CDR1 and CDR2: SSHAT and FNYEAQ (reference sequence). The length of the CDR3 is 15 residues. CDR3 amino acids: CASSLGLAGDHEQFF. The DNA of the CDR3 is TGTGCTAGCAGCTTAGGACTAGCGGGAGATCATGAGCAGTTCTTC.

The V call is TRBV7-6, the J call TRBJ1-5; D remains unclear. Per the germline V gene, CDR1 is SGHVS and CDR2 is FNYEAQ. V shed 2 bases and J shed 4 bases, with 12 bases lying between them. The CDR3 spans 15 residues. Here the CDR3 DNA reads TGTGCCAGCAGCTTAAGCCCTACGCGGAATCAGCCCCAGCATTTT. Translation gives CASSLSPTRNQPQHF.